These 21 T cell receptor beta chains were sequenced from one sample in a study of cytomegalovirus exposure and HLA in healthy donors (dated by TCRdb to 2015 to 2018). The library was produced with the immunoSEQ multiplex PCR assay. A mixture of 60 forward primers for TCR Vbeta segments and 13 reverse primers for TCR Jbeta segments was used in the multiplex PCR. What TCRdb holds here is the immuneACCESS table cut down to in-frame rearrangements. Part of the clones is not present; checked against another copy, under half of the missing clones reflect an unresolved V gene, and the others are unexplained. This sample holds approximately 150,000 clones; 55% to 80% were observed only once. Jointly, the top ten make up approximately 7% of the sample. The specimen was PBMCs. The receptors were sampled from a woman aged 60-70 years in good health and CMV-seropositive.

This chain links TRBV2 with TRBJ2-7; D may be TRBD2 (6 bases). The germline V and J ends were trimmed by 6 bases and 4 bases, with 19 bases remaining between them. CDR1 is SNHLY and CDR2 is FYNNEI in the germline V gene. The CDR3 is 15 amino acids. The CDR3 loop reads CASSVSPGESYEQYF. DNA of the CDR3: TGTGCCAGCAGCGTATCGCCGGGAGAGTCGTACGAGCAGTACTTC. Looking up the rest from reference TRBV2 and TRBJ2-7 gives the full variable domain: EPEVTQTPSHQVTQMGQEVILRCVPISNHLYFYWYRQILGQKVEFLVSFYNNEISEKSEIFDDQFSVERPDGSNFTLKIRSTKLEDSAMYFCASSVSPGESYEQYFGPGTRLTVT.

The J gene is TRBJ2-7, the V gene TRBV29-1; 9 bases match TRBD2. The DNA end is a closer match to TRBJ2-1, so the J assignment may be wrong. The CDR3 has 14 residues. CDR1 SQVTM and CDR2 ANQGSEA come from the germline V gene. The CDR3 sequence is CSVDVIVAGVEQFF. The CDR3 bases are TGCAGCGTTGACGTGATAGTAGCGGGAGTTGAGCAGTTCTTC.

A single count supports this clone. The chain links TRBV19 to TRBJ2-1; D is unresolved. Trimming left V 1 base short and J 2 bases short, with 3 bases between. Germline lookup yields CDR1 LNHDA and CDR2 SQIVND (reference sequence). The CDR3 extends over 13 amino acids. CDR3 region: CASSIVAYNEQFF. CDR3 nucleotides: TGTGCCAGTAGTATAGTAGCCTACAATGAGCAGTTCTTC.

The chain uses TRBV7-2 and TRBJ2-7, with 8 bases identical to TRBD2. J was trimmed by 2 bases and V by 3 bases; bases with no gene match: 9. The CDR3 runs to 16 residues. Germline V gene sequence: CDR1 SGHTA, CDR2 FQGNSA. CDR3 in DNA: TGTGCCAGCAGCTTGATGGCGGGGGGACTAACCTACGAGCAGTACTTC. It encodes CASSLMAGGLTYEQYF.

In its sample, this clone was seen a few times. This chain connects TRBV28 to TRBJ2-7; 8 positions agree with TRBD1. The CDR3 length is 17 residues. Germline CDR1 MDHEN, CDR2 SYDVKM. Germline trimming cut 4 bases from V and 5 bases from J; bases unmatched to any gene: 16. CDR3 loop: CASSSPRTGMIRNEQYF. The CDR3 DNA is TGTGCCAGCAGTTCCCCCCGGACAGGGATGATAAGGAACGAGCAGTACTTC.

This clone was seen only a few times. The chain carries TRBV2 and TRBJ2-1, with TRBD1 identical over 8 bases. The CDR3 totals 12 residues. CDR1 SNHLY and CDR2 FYNNEI come from the germline V gene. V was clipped by 6 bases and J by 9 bases; unmatched bases: 4. The CDR3: CASRGTGSEQFF. The CDR3 nucleotides read TGTGCCAGCAGGGGGACAGGATCTGAGCAGTTCTTC.

V is TRBV4-3 and J is TRBJ1-2, with D maybe TRBD1 (5 bases). CDR1 is LGHNA and CDR2 is YSLEER in the germline V gene. The CDR3 is 15 amino acids. V was clipped by 1 base and J by 0 bases, with 9 bases between them. CDR3 loop: CASSQAGYPNYGYTF. The DNA for the CDR3 is TGCGCCAGCAGCCAAGCAGGGTACCCTAACTATGGCTACACCTTC.

This clone was seen more than once but under ten times. The DNA for the CDR3 is TGTGCCAGCAGCAAAGAGGGTAGCTCCTACAATGAGCAGTTCTTC. Translating it yields CASSKEGSSYNEQFF. The chain recombines TRBV7-8 with TRBJ2-1; TRBD2 might be the D (5 bases). From germline, CDR1 is SGHVS and CDR2 FQNEAQ. The CDR3 length is 15 residues. V was shortened by 5 bases and J by 0 bases, with 11 bases between the two germline ends.

The chain is built from TRBV9 and TRBJ1-2; no reliable D call. Germline-derived CDR1 and CDR2 are SGDLS and YYNGEE. Between the trimmed V and J ends, which lost 0 bases and 1 base, there was a span of 10 bases. The length of the CDR3 is 15 residues. CDR3 nucleotide sequence: TGTGCCAGCAGCGTAGTGCCAGAAAATAACTATGGCTACACCTTC. It specifies CASSVVPENNYGYTF.

For the CDR3, the DNA is TGTGCCAGCAGCTTCCCAGGGGGACCCCAAGAGACCCAGTACTTC. This sequence encodes CASSFPGGPQETQYF. V gene TRBV5-4 combines with J gene TRBJ2-5; TRBD1 aligns across 7 bases. This CDR3 contains 15 residues. Germline values: CDR1 SGHNT, CDR2 YYREEE (reference sequence). V gave up 2 bases and J gave up 1 base; unmatched junction bases: 5.

The chain employs TRBV2 and TRBJ1-5, with 9 bases identical to TRBD1. In germline, CDR1 is SNHLY, CDR2 FYNNEI. V dropped 7 bases and J dropped 6; count of bases not matched to a gene: 10. The CDR3 consists of 15 residues. CDR3 residues: CASTRTGQGGQPQHF. In DNA form, the CDR3 reads TGTGCCAGCACCCGCACGGGACAGGGAGGTCAGCCCCAGCATTTT.

The chain combines TRBV2 with TRBJ2-3, with 8 bases fitting TRBD2. This CDR3 contains 13 residues. Germline-derived CDR1 and CDR2 are SNHLY and FYNNEI. V dropped 7 bases and J dropped 6; count of bases not matched to a gene: 6. CDR3 sequence: CASNFQRGDTQYF. The DNA for the CDR3 is TGTGCCAGCAACTTCCAGCGGGGGGATACGCAGTATTTT.

This clone was picked up one time. This rearrangement joins TRBV6-5 to TRBJ2-1, with 9 bases identical to TRBD1. Germline V gives CDR1 MNHEY, CDR2 SVGAGI. The V segment lost 6 bases and the J segment 7 bases; nucleotides outside the gene matches: 7. CDR3 length: 14 residues. The chain's CDR3 is CASSGTGMGNEQFF. The CDR3 region has the DNA TGTGCCAGCAGCGGGACAGGGATGGGGAATGAGCAGTTCTTC.

The gene calls are TRBV5-1 and TRBJ2-5; 7 bases are shared with TRBD2. The J segment lost 1 base and the V segment lost 2 bases, leaving 8 bases of the junction unmatched. The CDR3 is 16 amino acids. Germline V gene data show CDR1 as SGHRS and CDR2 as YFSETQ. The DNA of the CDR3 is TGCGCCAGCAGCTTAGGTGCGGCTAGCGGCCAAGAGACCCAGTACTTC. Encoded protein: CASSLGAASGQETQYF.

This chain joins TRBV19 and TRBJ2-1; 9 bases align to TRBD2. Germline CDR1 LNHDA, CDR2 SQIVND (reference sequence). J lost 0 bases, V lost 3 bases, and 6 bases had no gene match. The CDR3 has 17 amino acids. The CDR3 nucleotides read TGTGCCAGTAGTATGGTGTCTAGCGGGGCCTCCTACAATGAGCAGTTCTTC. It is translated as CASSMVSSGASYNEQFF. The full variable domain, with the rest looked up from reference TRBV19 and TRBJ2-1, is DGGITQSPKYLFRKEGQNVTLSCEQNLNHDAMYWYRQDPGQGLRLIYYSQIVNDFQKGDIAEGYSVSREKKESFPLTVTSAQKNPTAFYLCASSMVSSGASYNEQFFGPGTRLTVL.

This clone was counted only a few times. The V gene is TRBV28, the J gene TRBJ2-7, with D maybe TRBD1 (6 bases). V dropped 0 bases and J dropped 3 bases, with 15 bases sitting between them. This CDR3 region has 16 residues. Germline V lookup: CDR1 MDHEN, CDR2 SYDVKM. The CDR3, as DNA: TGTGCCAGCAGTTTATGCCCCCGGACAGAAGGCTACGAGCAGTACTTC. It translates to CASSLCPRTEGYEQYF.

The rearrangement joins TRBV11-2 to TRBJ1-2; D might be TRBD1 (5 bases). V gave up 2 bases and J gave up 7 bases, with 20 bases separating them. The CDR3 loop spans 16 amino acids. The germline V gene has CDR1 SGHAT and CDR2 FQNNGV. The CDR3 region has the DNA TGTGCCAGCAGCTTACCAGGAGGGGCGTCGGGATCTGGCTACACCTTC. This sequence encodes CASSLPGGASGSGYTF.

CDR3 DNA sequence: TGTGCCAGCAGCCAAGATAAGTTAGAGTGGACTGAAGCTTTCTTT. Its translation is CASSQDKLEWTEAFF. The gene calls are TRBV14 and TRBJ1-1; D is uncertain. This CDR3 spans 15 amino acids. V was trimmed by 0 bases and J by 5 bases, leaving 13 bases between them. Germline loops: CDR1 SGHDN, CDR2 FVKESK.

This clone was detected only a few times. J is TRBJ2-7 and V is TRBV5-4; TRBD1 might be the D (7 bases). V shed 4 bases and J shed 4 bases, with 24 bases lying between them. The CDR3 extends over 17 amino acids. CDR1 and CDR2 (germline): SGHNT, YYREEE (reference sequence). DNA for the CDR3: TGTGCCAGCAGCCCGGGTGGGGCTAGCGCAGGGGGGTACGAGCAGTACTTC. Translation: CASSPGGASAGGYEQYF.

The chain links TRBV5-1 to TRBJ2-7, with 9 bases matching TRBD1. CDR1 SGHRS and CDR2 YFSETQ come from the germline V gene. The CDR3 has 17 residues. The trim removed 0 bases at V and 1 base at J, leaving 8 bases unmatched. CDR3 in DNA: TGCGCCAGCAGCTTGGCGACAGGGGGACCGCCATCCTACGAGCAGTACTTC. Translated: CASSLATGGPPSYEQYF. The full variable domain, rest sourced from reference TRBV5-1 and TRBJ2-7, is KAGVTQTPRYLIKTRGQQVTLSCSPISGHRSVSWYQQTPGQGLQFLFEYFSETQRNKGNFPGRFSGRQFSNSRSEMNVSTLELGDSALYLCASSLATGGPPSYEQYFGPGTRLTVT.

This chain links TRBV7-2 with TRBJ2-1, with D possibly being TRBD2 (6 bases). The germline V gene encodes CDR1 SGHTA and CDR2 FQGNSA. V lost 4 bases, J lost 2 bases, and 9 bases lay in between. This CDR3 region has 14 residues. CDR3: CASSWRGTYNEQFF. As DNA, the CDR3 is TGTGCCAGCAGCTGGAGGGGTACCTACAATGAGCAGTTCTTC.